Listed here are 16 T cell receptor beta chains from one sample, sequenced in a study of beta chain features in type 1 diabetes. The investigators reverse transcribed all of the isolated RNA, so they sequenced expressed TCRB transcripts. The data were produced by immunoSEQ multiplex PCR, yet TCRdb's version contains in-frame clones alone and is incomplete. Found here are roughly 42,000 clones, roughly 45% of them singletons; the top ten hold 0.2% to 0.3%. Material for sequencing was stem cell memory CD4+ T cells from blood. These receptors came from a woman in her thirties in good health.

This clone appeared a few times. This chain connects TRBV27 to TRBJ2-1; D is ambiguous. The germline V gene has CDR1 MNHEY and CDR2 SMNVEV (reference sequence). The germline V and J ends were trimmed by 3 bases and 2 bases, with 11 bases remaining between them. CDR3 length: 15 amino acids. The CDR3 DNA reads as TGTGCCAGCAGTTTCTCGCGGCTAACCTACAATGAGCAGTTCTTC. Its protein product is CASSFSRLTYNEQFF.

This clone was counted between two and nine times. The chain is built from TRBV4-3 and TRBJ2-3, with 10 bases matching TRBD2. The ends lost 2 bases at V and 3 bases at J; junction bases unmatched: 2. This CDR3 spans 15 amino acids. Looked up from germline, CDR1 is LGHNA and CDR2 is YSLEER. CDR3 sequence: CASSQTAGGTDTQYF. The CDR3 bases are TGCGCCAGCAGCCAAACAGCGGGAGGGACAGATACGCAGTATTTT.

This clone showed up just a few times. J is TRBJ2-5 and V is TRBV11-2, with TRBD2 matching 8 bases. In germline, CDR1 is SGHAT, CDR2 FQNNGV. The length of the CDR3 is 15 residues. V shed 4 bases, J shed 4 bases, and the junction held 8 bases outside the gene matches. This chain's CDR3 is CASSSSPGGGETQYF. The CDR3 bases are TGTGCCAGCAGCTCTAGTCCGGGAGGGGGAGAGACCCAGTACTTC.

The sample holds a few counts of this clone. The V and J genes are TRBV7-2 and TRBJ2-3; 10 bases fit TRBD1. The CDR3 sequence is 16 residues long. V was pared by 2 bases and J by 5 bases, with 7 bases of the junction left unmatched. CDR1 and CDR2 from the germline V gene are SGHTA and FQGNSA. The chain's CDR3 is CASSLTGTGVKDTQYF. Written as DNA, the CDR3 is TGTGCCAGCAGCTTAACCGGGACAGGGGTTAAAGATACGCAGTATTTT. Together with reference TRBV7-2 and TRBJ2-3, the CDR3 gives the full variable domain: GAGVSQSPSNKVTEKGKDVELRCDPISGHTALYWYRQSLGQGLEFLIYFQGNSAPDKSGLPSDRFSAERTGGSVSTLTIQRTQQEDSAVYLCASSLTGTGVKDTQYFGPGTRLTVL.

For the CDR3, the DNA is TGTGCCAGTGTTGTTCTAGCGGGAGAGGAAAACACCGGGGAGCTGTTTTTT. Amino acid sequence: CASVVLAGEENTGELFF. The rearrangement links TRBV2 to TRBJ2-2; 10 bases align to TRBD2. Germline V CDR1 and CDR2: SNHLY, FYNNEI. V lost 9 bases and J lost 2; bases outside the gene matches: 12. This CDR3 spans 17 amino acids.

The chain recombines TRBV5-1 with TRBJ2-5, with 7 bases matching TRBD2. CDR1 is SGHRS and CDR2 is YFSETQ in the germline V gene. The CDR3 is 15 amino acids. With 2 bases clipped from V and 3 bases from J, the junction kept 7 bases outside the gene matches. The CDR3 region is CASSFSGTMKETQYF. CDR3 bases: TGCGCCAGCAGCTTTTCTGGGACTATGAAAGAGACCCAGTACTTC.

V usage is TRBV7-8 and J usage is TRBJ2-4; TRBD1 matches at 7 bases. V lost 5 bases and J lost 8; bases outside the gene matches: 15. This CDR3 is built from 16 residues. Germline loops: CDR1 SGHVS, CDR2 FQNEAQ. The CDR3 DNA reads TGTGCCAGCAGCCCACGGGACAGCAGAACGAGGGACATTCAGTACTTC. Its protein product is CASSPRDSRTRDIQYF.

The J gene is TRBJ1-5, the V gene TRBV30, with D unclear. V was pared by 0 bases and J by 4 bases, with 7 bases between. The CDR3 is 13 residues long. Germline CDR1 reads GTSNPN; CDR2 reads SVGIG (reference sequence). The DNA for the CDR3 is TGTGCCTGGAGTGTGGCAGTTAATCAGCCCCAGCATTTT. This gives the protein CAWSVAVNQPQHF.

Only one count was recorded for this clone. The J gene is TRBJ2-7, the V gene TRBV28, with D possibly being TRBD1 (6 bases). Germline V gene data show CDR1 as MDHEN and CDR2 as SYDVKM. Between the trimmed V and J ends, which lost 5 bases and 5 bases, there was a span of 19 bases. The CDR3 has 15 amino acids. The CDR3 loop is CASSASGQEQNEQYF. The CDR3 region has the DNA TGTGCCAGCAGTGCCTCGGGACAAGAGCAGAACGAGCAGTACTTC. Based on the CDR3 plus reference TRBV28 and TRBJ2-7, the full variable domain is DVKVTQSSRYLVKRTGEKVFLECVQDMDHENMFWYRQDPGLGLRLIYFSYDVKMKEKGDIPEGYSVSREKKERFSLILESASTNQTSMYLCASSASGQEQNEQYFGPGTRLTVT.

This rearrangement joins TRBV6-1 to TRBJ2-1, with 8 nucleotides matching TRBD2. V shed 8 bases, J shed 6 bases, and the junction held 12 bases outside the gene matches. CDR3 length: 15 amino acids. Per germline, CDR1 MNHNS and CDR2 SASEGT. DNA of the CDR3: TGTGCCAGCTTCGTATCGAGCGGGAGCCCCAATGAGCAGTTCTTC. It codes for CASFVSSGSPNEQFF.

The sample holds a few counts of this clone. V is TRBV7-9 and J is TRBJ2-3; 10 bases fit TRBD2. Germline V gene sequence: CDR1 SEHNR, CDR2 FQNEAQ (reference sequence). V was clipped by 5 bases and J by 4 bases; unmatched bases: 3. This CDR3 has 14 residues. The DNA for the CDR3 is TGTGCCAGCAGCGCGGGGACTAGCGCAGATACGCAGTATTTT. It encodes CASSAGTSADTQYF.

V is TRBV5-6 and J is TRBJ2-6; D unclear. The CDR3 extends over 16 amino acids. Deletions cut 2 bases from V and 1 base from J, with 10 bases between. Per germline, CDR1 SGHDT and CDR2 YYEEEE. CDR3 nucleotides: TGTGCCAGCAGCTTCAGATTGATTTCTGGGGCCAACGTCCTGACTTTC. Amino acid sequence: CASSFRLISGANVLTF.

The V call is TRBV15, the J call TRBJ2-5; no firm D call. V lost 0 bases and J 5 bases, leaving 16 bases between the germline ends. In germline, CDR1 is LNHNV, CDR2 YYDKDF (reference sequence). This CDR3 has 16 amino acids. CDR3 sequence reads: CATSRDRVSGRETQYF. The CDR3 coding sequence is TGTGCCACCAGCAGAGATCGCGTGTCCGGTCGGGAGACCCAGTACTTC.

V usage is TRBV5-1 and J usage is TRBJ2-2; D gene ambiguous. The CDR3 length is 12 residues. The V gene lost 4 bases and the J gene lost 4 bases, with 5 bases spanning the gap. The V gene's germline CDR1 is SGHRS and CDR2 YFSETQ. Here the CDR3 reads CASSPFTGELFF. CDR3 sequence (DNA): TGCGCCAGCAGCCCTTTCACCGGGGAGCTGTTTTTT.

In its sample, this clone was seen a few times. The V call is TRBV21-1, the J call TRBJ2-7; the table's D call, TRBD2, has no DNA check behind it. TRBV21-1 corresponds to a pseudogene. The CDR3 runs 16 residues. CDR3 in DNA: TGTGCCAGCAGCGGTAGACGAAGCGAGAGATTCTACGAGCAGTACTTC. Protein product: CASSGRRSERFYEQYF.

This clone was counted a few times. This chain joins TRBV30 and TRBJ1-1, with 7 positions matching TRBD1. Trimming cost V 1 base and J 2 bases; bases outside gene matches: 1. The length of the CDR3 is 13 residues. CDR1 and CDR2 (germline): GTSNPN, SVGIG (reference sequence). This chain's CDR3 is CAWSGQGNTEAFF. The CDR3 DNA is TGTGCCTGGAGTGGACAGGGAAACACTGAAGCTTTCTTT.